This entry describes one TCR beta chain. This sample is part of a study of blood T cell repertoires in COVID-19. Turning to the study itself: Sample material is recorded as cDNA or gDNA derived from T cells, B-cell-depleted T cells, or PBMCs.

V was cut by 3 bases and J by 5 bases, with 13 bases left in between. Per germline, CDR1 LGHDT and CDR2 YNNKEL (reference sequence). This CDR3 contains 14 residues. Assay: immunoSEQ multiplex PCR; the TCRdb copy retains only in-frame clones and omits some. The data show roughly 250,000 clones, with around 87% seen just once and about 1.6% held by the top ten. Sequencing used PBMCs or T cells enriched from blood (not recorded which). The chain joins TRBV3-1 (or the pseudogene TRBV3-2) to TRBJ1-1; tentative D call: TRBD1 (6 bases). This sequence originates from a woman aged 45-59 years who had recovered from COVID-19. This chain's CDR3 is CASSHRGYGTEAFF. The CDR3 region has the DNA TGTGCCAGCAGCCACAGGGGCTATGGGACTGAAGCTTTCTTT.